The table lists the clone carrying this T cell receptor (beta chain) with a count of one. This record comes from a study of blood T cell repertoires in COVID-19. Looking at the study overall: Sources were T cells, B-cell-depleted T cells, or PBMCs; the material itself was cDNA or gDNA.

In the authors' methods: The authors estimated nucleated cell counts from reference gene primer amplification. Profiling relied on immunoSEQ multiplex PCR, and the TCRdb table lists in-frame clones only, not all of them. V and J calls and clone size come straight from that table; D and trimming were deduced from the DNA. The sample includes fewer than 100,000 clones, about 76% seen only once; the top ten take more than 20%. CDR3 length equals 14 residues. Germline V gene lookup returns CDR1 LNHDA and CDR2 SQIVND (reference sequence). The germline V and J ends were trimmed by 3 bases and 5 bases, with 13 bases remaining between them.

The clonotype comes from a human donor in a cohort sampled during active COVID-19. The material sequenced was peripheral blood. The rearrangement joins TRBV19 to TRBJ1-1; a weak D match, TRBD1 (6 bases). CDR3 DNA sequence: TGTGCCAGTAGTATCCCCAGGGGAAGGACTGAAGCTTTCTTT. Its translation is CASSIPRGRTEAFF.